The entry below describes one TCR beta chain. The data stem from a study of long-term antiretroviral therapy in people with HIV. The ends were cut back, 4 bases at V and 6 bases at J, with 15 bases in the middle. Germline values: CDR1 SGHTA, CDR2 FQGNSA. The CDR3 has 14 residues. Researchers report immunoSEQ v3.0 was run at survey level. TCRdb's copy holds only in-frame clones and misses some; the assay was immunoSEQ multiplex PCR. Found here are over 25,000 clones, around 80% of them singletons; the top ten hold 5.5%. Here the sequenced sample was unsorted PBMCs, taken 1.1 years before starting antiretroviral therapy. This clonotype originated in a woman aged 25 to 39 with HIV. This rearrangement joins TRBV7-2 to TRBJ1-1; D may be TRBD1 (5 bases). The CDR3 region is CASSSGTGFAEAFF. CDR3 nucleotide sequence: TGTGCCAGCAGCTCCGGGACGGGTTTTGCTGAAGCTTTCTTT.